These 20 T cell receptor beta chains were all obtained from the same sample, sequenced in a study of T cell repertoires in cytomegalovirus infection (dated by TCRdb to the late 2010s). The instrument was an Illumina HiSeq 1500. TCRdb reworked the public reads: Q25 trimming with fastp, MiXCR clone assembly, productive beta chains retained. Each entry merges the rows of one CDR3 protein and shows their most common DNA and genes. For this sample the table gives fewer than 550,000 distinct CDR3 sequences, of which about 33% were detected only once. In total, the top ten clones hold roughly an eighth of the sample. The specimen sequenced was PBMCs. Every receptor here comes from a human donor in good health (CMV status not recorded). Some clones in this sample may be carry-over from other donors' samples.

The CDR3 nucleotides are TGTGCCAGCAGAATAGCGGGGGGCCAAGAGACCCAGTACTTC. Protein sequence: CASRIAGGQETQYF. The rearrangement joins TRBV12-3 or TRBV12-4 to TRBJ2-5; the match to TRBD2 covers 10 bases. With V trimmed by 6 bases and J by 1 base, 2 bases remained unmatched. The CDR3 spans 14 residues.

The V and J genes are TRBV20-1 and TRBJ2-1, with 12 bases matching TRBD2. The CDR3 runs 14 residues. Germline V lookup: CDR1 DFQATT, CDR2 SNEGSKA (reference sequence). Germline trimming cut 5 bases from V and 8 bases from J; bases unmatched to any gene: 7. Here the CDR3 DNA reads TGCAGTGCTGAACTAGCGGGGGGAGGCGATGAGCAGTTCTTC. The encoded protein is CSAELAGGGDEQFF.

With regard to this clonotype: A much larger clone is a single base away; this may be a read error. The rearrangement links TRBV19 to TRBJ1-1; the match to TRBD1 covers 10 bases. Germline V lookup: CDR1 LNHDA, CDR2 SQIVND (reference sequence). The CDR3 covers 17 residues. The CDR3 region is CASRSRGTGALDTEAIF. CDR3 in DNA: TGTGCCAGTAGATCCCGGGGGACAGGGGCTTTGGACACTGAAGCTATCTTT.

The V and J genes are TRBV5-6 and TRBJ2-5; D uncertain. CDR3 length equals 14 residues. Between the trimmed V and J ends, which lost 5 bases and 5 bases, there was a span of 16 bases. The V gene's germline CDR1 is SGHDT and CDR2 YYEEEE. The CDR3 nucleotides are TGTGCCAGCAGTCGCCGGGCCCTCGTGGAGACCCAGTACTTC. Its protein is CASSRRALVETQYF.

The J gene is TRBJ1-1, the V gene TRBV7-9; D gene uncertain. Germline V lookup: CDR1 SEHNR, CDR2 FQNEAQ (reference sequence). The CDR3 runs 15 residues. V lost 5 bases to trimming and J lost 1 base, with 14 bases between them. The CDR3 here is CASSLLTVQNTEAFF. The CDR3 DNA reads TGTGCCAGCAGCCTACTTACTGTCCAGAACACTGAAGCTTTCTTT.

This clonotype was found a few times. The genes are TRBV5-6 and TRBJ2-7, with a tentative D call TRBD1 (5 bases). Germline V lookup: CDR1 SGHDT, CDR2 YYEEEE. The CDR3 has 13 amino acids. Trimming cost V 4 bases and J 3 bases, with 11 bases left between them. CDR3 sequence (DNA): TGTGCCAGCAGCCCTGGGGCTAACTACGAGCAGTACTTC. Translation: CASSPGANYEQYF.

J is TRBJ2-7 and V is TRBV7-6; 7 bases line up with TRBD1. Germline values: CDR1 SGHVS, CDR2 FNYEAQ. V shed 5 bases and J 2 bases; nucleotides not matched to a gene: 9. This CDR3 has 15 amino acids. The CDR3 loop reads CASSPNPQGAYEQYF. The CDR3 DNA sequence: TGTGCCAGCAGCCCCAACCCTCAGGGGGCCTACGAGCAGTACTTC.

A word on this clonotype: Since the CDR3 does not end with the conserved phenylalanine or tryptophan, this likely comes from a read error. The chain is built from TRBV7-8 and TRBJ2-1; no clear D. The germline V gene has CDR1 SGHVS and CDR2 FQNEAQ. The CDR3 is 17 residues long. Trimming took 1 base from V and 0 from J, leaving 13 bases between them. CDR3 bases: TGTGCCAGCAGCTTAGATGGCTTCTCGAGCTCCTACAATGAGCAGTTCTTA. Protein product: CASSLDGFSSSYNEQFL.

The gene calls are TRBV7-9 and TRBJ2-7; D not resolved. This CDR3 is built from 14 residues. V was cut by 3 bases and J by 3 bases, with 12 bases left in between. Germline V gene lookup returns CDR1 SEHNR and CDR2 FQNEAQ (reference sequence). The CDR3 here is CASSFERVNYEQYF. The CDR3 nucleotides are TGTGCCAGCAGCTTTGAAAGGGTAAACTACGAGCAGTACTTC.

A remark on this clonotype: Relative to the germline gene, one junction end is altered; a read error may explain this. The V and J genes are TRBV7-8 and TRBJ2-7; 8 bases match TRBD1. The CDR3 loop spans 15 amino acids. Germline V gene lookup returns CDR1 SGHVS and CDR2 FQNEAQ. CDR3: CASSPRTGHSYDQSF. The CDR3 region has the DNA TGTGCCAGCAGCCCACGGACAGGGCACTCCTACGATCAGTCCTTC.

This clonotype was detected ten times or more. This chain connects TRBV7-9 to TRBJ1-2; D might be TRBD1 (6 bases). Germline V gene sequence: CDR1 SEHNR, CDR2 FQNEAQ (reference sequence). V lost 5 bases to trimming and J lost 3 bases, with 19 bases between them. CDR3 length: 16 amino acids. The CDR3 reads CASSVGRAGAHYGYTF. The CDR3 nucleotides read TGTGCCAGCAGCGTCGGCCGGGCGGGGGCGCACTATGGCTACACCTTC.

This clonotype was observed a handful of times. The chain couples TRBV6-5 to TRBJ2-3; 9 bases align to TRBD2. CDR1 is MNHEY and CDR2 is SVGAGI in the germline V gene. Trimming at V came to 0 bases and at J to 5 bases, leaving 15 bases not matched to a gene. The CDR3 has 19 residues. Written as DNA, the CDR3 is TGTGCCAGCAGTTACTCCTTAGGCGCGGGGGGGCCAAATGTAGATACGCAGTATTTT. It encodes CASSYSLGAGGPNVDTQYF.

This clonotype has at least ten counts. This chain links TRBV12-3 or TRBV12-4 with TRBJ2-2, with unresolved D. The CDR3 covers 16 residues. V was cut by 5 bases and J by 4 bases, with 17 bases left in between. The DNA of the CDR3 is TGTGCCAGCAGTACAAGGATGGGTGCAGGCACCGGGGAGCTGTTTTTT. Protein product: CASSTRMGAGTGELFF.

The chain carries TRBV28 and TRBJ2-2; D perhaps matches TRBD1 (5 bases). The CDR3 totals 13 residues. Trimming took 11 bases from V and 2 from J, leaving 12 bases between them. Germline CDR1 MDHEN, CDR2 SYDVKM. The CDR3 DNA is TGTGCCGTGGGGCTTCCCAACACCGGGGAGCTGTTTTTT. Protein product: CAVGLPNTGELFF. Complete variable domain (other parts from reference TRBV28 and TRBJ2-2): DVKVTQSSRYLVKRTGEKVFLECVQDMDHENMFWYRQDPGLGLRLIYFSYDVKMKEKGDIPEGYSVSREKKERFSLILESASTNQTSMYLCAVGLPNTGELFFGEGSRLTVL.

This clonotype was found a few times. J is TRBJ2-4 and V is TRBV23-1, with D tentatively TRBD2 (5 bases). TRBV23-1 is an open reading frame whose function is uncertain. The CDR3 loop spans 19 amino acids. Trimming cost V 4 bases and J 0 bases, with 22 bases left between them. CDR3 loop: CASSLPTGADSKAKNIQYF. CDR3 bases: TGCGCCAGCAGTCTACCGACGGGCGCGGACTCCAAAGCCAAAAACATTCAGTACTTC.

V and J are TRBV6-8 and TRBJ2-1, with a possible D match to TRBD2 (6 bases). Germline V gives CDR1 MNHGY, CDR2 SAAAGT. The CDR3 runs to 15 residues. The ends were cut back, 5 bases at V and 7 bases at J, with 18 bases in the middle. The CDR3 loop reads CASSPLRGTLNEQFF. DNA for the CDR3: TGTGCCAGCAGTCCCTTGCGGGGTACTTTGAATGAGCAGTTCTTC.

This clonotype appeared a few times. The genes are TRBV28 and TRBJ2-7, with D perhaps given as TRBD1 or TRBD2 (6 bases each). V lost 7 bases to trimming and J lost 2 bases, with 18 bases between them. CDR1 and CDR2 (germline): MDHEN, SYDVKM. The CDR3 runs 15 residues. The CDR3 DNA reads TGTGCCAGCAACCCCGGGGGCTCAACCACCTACGAGCAGTACTTC. Translation gives CASNPGGSTTYEQYF.

The chain couples TRBV4-1 to TRBJ1-2, with a tentative D call TRBD1 (6 bases). The length of the CDR3 is 18 residues. Germline CDR1 reads MGHRA; CDR2 reads YSYEKL. Trimming took 1 base from V and 6 from J, leaving 24 bases between them. The CDR3 spells CASSQVPWPDSDAHGYTF. Written as DNA, the CDR3 is TGCGCCAGCAGCCAAGTTCCATGGCCGGACAGCGACGCCCATGGCTACACCTTC.

The chain employs TRBV10-3 and TRBJ2-5; TRBD1 might be the D (6 bases). Germline V lookup: CDR1 ENHRY, CDR2 SYGVKD. The CDR3 has 14 residues. V lost 2 bases to trimming and J lost 2 bases, with 9 bases between them. CDR3 DNA: TGTGCCATCAGTGAGGGACAGCTACAAGAGACCCAGTACTTC. Protein sequence: CAISEGQLQETQYF.

This clonotype has at least ten counts. The gene calls are TRBV19 and TRBJ1-2, with no clear D. Germline V gene lookup returns CDR1 LNHDA and CDR2 SQIVND (reference sequence). This CDR3 region has 16 residues. Trimming took off 5 bases at V and 4 bases at J, with 20 bases between the two ends. The CDR3 sequence: CASSQRGRPPSYGYTF. The CDR3 DNA sequence: TGTGCCAGTAGTCAGCGAGGTCGCCCACCGTCCTATGGCTACACCTTC.